The 26 T cell receptor beta chains reported below all come from one sample, sequenced in a study of blood T cell repertoires in COVID-19. Sequenced by immunoSEQ multiplex PCR; TCRdb stores in-frame clones only, minus some. This repertoire shows around 85,000 clones, 90% found once; its top ten account for 4.3%. Specimen: peripheral blood. The receptors were sampled from a woman of 80 years or more with active or convalescent COVID-19.

The rearrangement links TRBV9 to TRBJ1-3; D unclear. The CDR3 sequence is 14 residues long. The V and J ends lost 7 bases and 2 bases respectively, with 13 bases between them. Germline V gives CDR1 SGDLS, CDR2 YYNGEE. CDR3 in amino acids: CASQTGFAGNTIYF. The CDR3 DNA reads TGTGCCAGCCAAACGGGGTTCGCTGGAAACACCATATATTTT.

The J gene is TRBJ2-7, the V gene TRBV9; 8 nucleotides match TRBD1. The CDR3 length is 16 residues. Trimming at V came to 4 bases and at J to 2 bases, leaving 11 bases not matched to a gene. Germline V gene sequence: CDR1 SGDLS, CDR2 YYNGEE. CDR3 residues: CASSPPSGTGAYEQYF. The CDR3 DNA reads TGTGCCAGCAGCCCCCCCTCCGGGACAGGAGCCTACGAGCAGTACTTC.

The chain joins TRBV7-2 to TRBJ2-7; D not certain. V lost 5 bases and J lost 3, with 8 bases in between. The CDR3 loop spans 12 amino acids. Germline V gene lookup returns CDR1 SGHTA and CDR2 FQGNSA. The DNA of the CDR3 is TGTGCCAGCAGCCGCCAGCGCTACGAGCAGTACTTC. Its translation: CASSRQRYEQYF. Full variable domain (outside the CDR3, taken from reference TRBV7-2 and TRBJ2-7): GAGVSQSPSNKVTEKGKDVELRCDPISGHTALYWYRQSLGQGLEFLIYFQGNSAPDKSGLPSDRFSAERTGGSVSTLTIQRTQQEDSAVYLCASSRQRYEQYFGPGTRLTVT.

V and J are TRBV9 and TRBJ1-4; maybe TRBD1 (5 bases). The V and J ends lost 2 bases and 4 bases respectively, with 6 bases between them. Looked up from germline, CDR1 is SGDLS and CDR2 is YYNGEE. This CDR3 contains 13 residues. The chain's CDR3 is CASSVDSNEKLFF. In DNA, the CDR3 is TGTGCCAGCAGCGTTGACAGTAATGAAAAACTGTTTTTT.

The rearrangement uses TRBV21-1 and TRBJ1-2; TRBD1 is the table's D call, not checked against the DNA. TRBV21-1 is an annotated pseudogene. The CDR3 runs to 14 residues. The CDR3 nucleotides read TGTGCCAGCAGTCGGGGCAGGGACAGCTATGGCTACACCTTC. Translated: CASSRGRDSYGYTF.

This clone showed up just once. The chain links TRBV10-3 to TRBJ2-1, with 7 bases aligning to TRBD2. With V trimmed by 4 bases and J by 6 bases, 0 bases remained unmatched. The CDR3 has 12 amino acids. Germline values: CDR1 ENHRY, CDR2 SYGVKD. DNA of the CDR3: TGTGCCATCAGTGGGACTAGCAATGAGCAGTTCTTC. Translated: CAISGTSNEQFF.

The chain is built from TRBV19 and TRBJ1-5, with TRBD1 identical over 8 bases. CDR1 is LNHDA and CDR2 is SQIVND in the germline V gene (reference sequence). Germline trimming cut 2 bases from V and 4 bases from J; bases unmatched to any gene: 4. The CDR3 has 15 residues. In nucleotides, the CDR3 is TGTGCCAGTAGTATAACAGGGGGAGATAATCAGCCCCAGCATTTT. Translated: CASSITGGDNQPQHF.

The DNA for the CDR3 is TGTGCCAGCAGTGAACAGTCATTACAATACTATGGCTACACCTTC. Its protein product is CASSEQSLQYYGYTF. The chain employs TRBV2 and TRBJ1-2, with D unresolved. V lost 2 bases and J 3 bases, leaving 13 bases between the germline ends. Germline-derived CDR1 and CDR2 are SNHLY and FYNNEI. The CDR3 consists of 15 residues.

The chain is built from TRBV27 and TRBJ1-1, with a possible D match to TRBD1 (5 bases). Trimming shortened V by 7 bases and J by 0 bases, and 12 bases separated the two germline ends. Germline CDR1 MNHEY, CDR2 SMNVEV (reference sequence). The length of the CDR3 is 14 residues. CDR3 nucleotide sequence: TGTGCCAGCAAAAGCGGGGGGATGAACACTGAAGCTTTCTTT. It codes for CASKSGGMNTEAFF.

The V and J genes are TRBV7-6 and TRBJ2-4, with 9 bases lining up with TRBD1. This CDR3 has 15 residues. Germline V lookup: CDR1 SGHVS, CDR2 FNYEAQ. The J segment lost 7 bases and the V segment lost 1 base, leaving 5 bases of the junction unmatched. CDR3 DNA sequence: TGTGCCAGCAGCTTAGAAACCGGGACAGGGAACATTCAGTACTTC. Its translation: CASSLETGTGNIQYF.

This chain joins TRBV28 and TRBJ2-7; D remains unclear. Trimming pared 10 bases from V and 2 bases from J, leaving 9 bases between. Germline CDR1 and CDR2: MDHEN and SYDVKM. CDR3 length: 11 residues. CDR3 DNA sequence: TGTGCCATCACTCAGGCCTACGAGCAGTACTTC. As protein: CAITQAYEQYF.

This chain uses TRBV5-1 with TRBJ1-4; D might be TRBD1 (6 bases). Germline V gene lookup returns CDR1 SGHRS and CDR2 YFSETQ. Between the trimmed V and J ends, which lost 0 bases and 3 bases, there was a span of 6 bases. This CDR3 is 14 amino acids long. CDR3 sequence: CASSLGQANEKLFF. CDR3 in DNA: TGCGCCAGCAGCTTGGGACAGGCTAATGAAAAACTGTTTTTT.

CDR3 in DNA: TGTGCCAGCAGTGAGCGGACAGGGGATTCACCCCTCCACTTT. Translation gives CASSERTGDSPLHF. The chain couples TRBV6-1 to TRBJ1-6; 9 bases agree with TRBD1. The V gene end was trimmed by 3 bases and the J gene end by 8 bases; junction bases not matched to a gene: 2. CDR1 MNHNS and CDR2 SASEGT come from the germline V gene. CDR3 size: 14 residues.

This clone was detected only a few times. The chain combines TRBV5-1 with TRBJ2-1, with 9 bases aligning to TRBD2. The V segment lost 3 bases and the J segment 8 bases; nucleotides outside the gene matches: 9. Germline V gene data show CDR1 as SGHRS and CDR2 as YFSETQ. The CDR3 runs 15 residues. CDR3 residues: CASSSVTSGRDEQFF. Written as DNA, the CDR3 is TGCGCCAGCAGCTCGGTGACTAGCGGACGAGATGAGCAGTTCTTC.

The rearrangement uses TRBV5-1 and TRBJ2-7; TRBD2 is a possible D gene (6 bases). Per germline, CDR1 SGHRS and CDR2 YFSETQ. CDR3 length: 13 residues. V shed 5 bases and J shed 5 bases, with 14 bases lying between them. The CDR3 protein is CASSTEGLDEQYF. The CDR3 coding sequence is TGCGCCAGCAGTACAGAGGGACTGGACGAGCAGTACTTC.

V usage is TRBV28 and J usage is TRBJ1-5, with a possible D match to TRBD1 (6 bases). There are 17 residues in the CDR3. CDR1 MDHEN and CDR2 SYDVKM come from the germline V gene. V was trimmed by 8 bases and J by 5 bases, leaving 25 bases between them. This CDR3 is CASRKSTGTTQYQPQHF. CDR3 DNA sequence: TGTGCCAGCCGAAAATCAACCGGGACAACTCAATATCAGCCCCAGCATTTT. The full variable domain, rest sourced from reference TRBV28 and TRBJ1-5, is DVKVTQSSRYLVKRTGEKVFLECVQDMDHENMFWYRQDPGLGLRLIYFSYDVKMKEKGDIPEGYSVSREKKERFSLILESASTNQTSMYLCASRKSTGTTQYQPQHFGDGTRLSIL.

This clone came up a few times. The gene calls are TRBV27 and TRBJ2-7, with 9 bases identical to TRBD2. CDR1 MNHEY and CDR2 SMNVEV come from the germline V gene (reference sequence). V was pared by 6 bases and J by 0 bases, with 0 bases of the junction left unmatched. The CDR3 totals 13 residues. DNA for the CDR3: TGTGCCAGCAGGACTAGCGGCTCCTACGAGCAGTACTTC. Translated: CASRTSGSYEQYF.

This clone was seen once. V is TRBV30 and J is TRBJ2-2, with 10 positions matching TRBD2. The germline V gene encodes CDR1 GTSNPN and CDR2 SVGIG (reference sequence). The V and J ends lost 0 bases and 6 bases, in that order; junction bases with no gene match: 31. The CDR3 loop spans 24 amino acids. The CDR3 DNA sequence: TGTGCCTGGAGTGTACCCCCGCTAGCGGGAGCGCGCCGCGTGGGGTGGACCAGGTCCGGGGAGCTGTTTTTT. Amino acid sequence: CAWSVPPLAGARRVGWTRSGELFF.

This chain joins TRBV28 and TRBJ1-6; 8 bases agree with TRBD1. Germline-derived CDR1 and CDR2 are MDHEN and SYDVKM. The CDR3 is made up of 15 amino acids. V lost 2 bases to trimming and J lost 9 bases; unmatched junction nucleotides: 6. CDR3 nucleotides: TGTGCCAGCAGTTTACGCCAGGGGGCGAGTTCACCCCTCCACTTT. Translated, it gives CASSLRQGASSPLHF.

The rearrangement uses TRBV6-5 and TRBJ2-1; TRBD1 agrees at 8 bases. The CDR3 covers 14 residues. With V trimmed by 8 bases and J by 6 bases, 9 bases remained unmatched. Germline assignment: CDR1 MNHEY and CDR2 SVGAGI. CDR3 sequence: CASARDRGANEQFF. CDR3 nucleotides: TGTGCCAGCGCTCGAGACAGGGGAGCCAATGAGCAGTTCTTC.

The rearrangement uses TRBV7-2 and TRBJ2-1, with a possible D match to TRBD1 (6 bases). V was clipped by 3 bases and J by 4 bases, with 19 bases between them. The CDR3 is 17 residues long. Germline V gene data show CDR1 as SGHTA and CDR2 as FQGNSA. This chain's CDR3 is CASSFQIGGSIYNEQFF. The CDR3 coding sequence is TGTGCCAGCAGCTTCCAAATAGGGGGTAGTATTTACAATGAGCAGTTCTTC.

The gene calls are TRBV7-8 and TRBJ2-7; no definite D call. Germline V gene lookup returns CDR1 SGHVS and CDR2 FQNEAQ. Trimming removed 0 bases at V and 2 bases at J, with 17 bases between. This CDR3 has 17 residues. CDR3 in DNA: TGTGCCAGCAGCTTAGCAACTACCCTTCTGCGCCCCTACGAGCAGTACTTC. It encodes CASSLATTLLRPYEQYF. Full variable domain (remainder filled in from reference TRBV7-8 and TRBJ2-7): GAGVSQSPRYKVAKRGQDVALRCDPISGHVSLFWYQQALGQGPEFLTYFQNEAQLDKSGLPSDRFFAERPEGSVSTLKIQRTQQEDSAVYLCASSLATTLLRPYEQYFGPGTRLTVT.

The genes are TRBV28 and TRBJ2-7; 9 nucleotides align to TRBD1. The J segment lost 1 base and the V segment lost 4 bases, leaving 5 bases of the junction unmatched. The CDR3 consists of 15 residues. Germline lookup yields CDR1 MDHEN and CDR2 SYDVKM. The CDR3 bases are TGTGCCAGCAGTTCTGACGGGACAGGGTCCTACGAGCAGTACTTC. It is translated as CASSSDGTGSYEQYF.

This clone was seen just once. The gene calls are TRBV10-2 and TRBJ2-1; 11 bases fit TRBD2. The CDR3 spans 19 residues. Germline V gene lookup returns CDR1 WSHSY and CDR2 SAAADI. With 4 bases clipped from V and 0 bases from J, the junction kept 11 bases outside the gene matches. The CDR3 bases are TGCGCCAGCAGTGGAGGAGGACTAGCGGGCCCCAGCTCCTACAATGAGCAGTTCTTC. It yields the protein CASSGGGLAGPSSYNEQFF.

This clone was seen more than once but under ten times. The sample carries other DNA sequences with the same CDR3. This chain joins TRBV28 and TRBJ1-1, with 7 bases lining up with TRBD1. Trimming at V came to 9 bases and at J to 1 base, leaving 8 bases not matched to a gene. In germline, CDR1 is MDHEN, CDR2 SYDVKM. This CDR3 region has 14 residues. Here the CDR3 reads CASSPGTENTEAFF. In DNA form, the CDR3 reads TGTGCCAGTTCCCCCGGGACAGAGAACACTGAAGCTTTCTTT.

The chain couples TRBV7-2 to TRBJ2-5; 8 bases fit TRBD1. The CDR3 covers 14 residues. Germline trimming cut 6 bases from V and 5 bases from J; bases unmatched to any gene: 8. In germline, CDR1 is SGHTA, CDR2 FQGNSA. The CDR3 loop reads CASSSDRVVETQYF. CDR3 nucleotide sequence: TGTGCCAGCAGTTCGGACAGGGTAGTGGAGACCCAGTACTTC.